This is a list of T cell receptor beta chains from one sample in a study of T cell changes during pregnancy in multiple sclerosis. Sequenced by immunoSEQ multiplex PCR; TCRdb stores in-frame clones only, minus some. Of more than 45,000 clones detected, around 94% appear once; the ten largest clones hold more than 0.45%. The sequencing here drew on CD4+ T cells from peripheral blood mononuclear cells, taken in the first trimester of pregnancy. Every receptor here comes from a female donor with multiple sclerosis, enrolled in a pregnancy study. The CDR3 runs from the conserved cysteine through the conserved F or W. Each record gives: J gene, V gene, clone size, CDR3 length, D gene, CDR3 DNA, CDR3 protein. A D gene is named only where the DNA matches it firmly. Clone size is stated in some rows and not others, as once, few, many or a class when expanded.

j_call: TRBJ1-6
v_call: TRBV18
clone_size: .
cdr3_length: 16
d_call: TRBD1
cdr3_nt: TGTGCCAGCTCACCAAGGGACAGCTTATATAATTCACCCCTCCACTTT
cdr3_aa: CASSPRDSLYNSPLHF

j_call: TRBJ1-1
v_call: TRBV7-9
clone_size: few
cdr3_length: 14
d_call: .
cdr3_nt: TGTGCCAGCAGCTTGACGCCCGGGGACACTGAAGCTTTCTTT
cdr3_aa: CASSLTPGDTEAFF

j_call: TRBJ1-6
v_call: TRBV5-5
clone_size: .
cdr3_length: 13
d_call: .
cdr3_nt: TGTGCCAGCAGCTTGTCCGGGAATTCACCCCTCCACTTT
cdr3_aa: CASSLSGNSPLHF

j_call: TRBJ2-3
v_call: TRBV19
clone_size: .
cdr3_length: 16
d_call: TRBD2
cdr3_nt: TGTGCCAGTAGTACCCCCGGGGGGACCCGCACAGATACGCAGTATTTT
cdr3_aa: CASSTPGGTRTDTQYF

j_call: TRBJ2-1
v_call: TRBV6-5
clone_size: .
cdr3_length: 11
d_call: .
cdr3_nt: TGTGCCAGTCAACAGGGTTATGAGCAGTTCTTC
cdr3_aa: CASQQGYEQFF

j_call: TRBJ1-1
v_call: TRBV6-9
clone_size: .
cdr3_length: 13
d_call: .
cdr3_nt: TGTGCCAGCAGTTATAGGGGGAACACTGAAGCTTTCTTT
cdr3_aa: CASSYRGNTEAFF

j_call: TRBJ2-7
v_call: TRBV29-1
clone_size: .
cdr3_length: 13
d_call: .
cdr3_nt: TGCAGCGTTGGGACTCGATTCTCCTACGAGCAGTACTTC
cdr3_aa: CSVGTRFSYEQYF

j_call: TRBJ2-1
v_call: TRBV6-1
clone_size: .
cdr3_length: 20
d_call: TRBD1
cdr3_nt: TGTGCCAGCAGTGACCCGGACAGGGGAGTGGGTTACAGGGGTTACAATGAGCAGTTCTTC
cdr3_aa: CASSDPDRGVGYRGYNEQFF

j_call: TRBJ2-3
v_call: TRBV5-1
clone_size: .
cdr3_length: 16
d_call: .
cdr3_nt: TGCGCCAGCAGCTTGGCTGGCGGAGGGGCCACAGATACGCAGTATTTT
cdr3_aa: CASSLAGGGATDTQYF

j_call: TRBJ2-2
v_call: TRBV5-1
clone_size: .
cdr3_length: 14
d_call: TRBD1
cdr3_nt: TGCGCCAGCAGCTTGGGGGGACAGTTAAGTGAGCTGTTTTTT
cdr3_aa: CASSLGGQLSELFF

j_call: TRBJ2-3
v_call: TRBV9
clone_size: .
cdr3_length: 15
d_call: .
cdr3_nt: TGTGCCAGCAGCGTAGCCGGGTTAGCCACAGATACGCAGTATTTT
cdr3_aa: CASSVAGLATDTQYF

j_call: TRBJ2-3
v_call: TRBV9
clone_size: .
cdr3_length: 17
d_call: TRBD2
cdr3_nt: TGTGCCAGCAGCGTAGAAGGGCTAGCGGGGTTCACAGATACGCAGTATTTT
cdr3_aa: CASSVEGLAGFTDTQYF

j_call: TRBJ1-1
v_call: TRBV9
clone_size: few
cdr3_length: 16
d_call: .
cdr3_nt: TGTGCCAGCAGCGCCCTACAGAGTTCCATGAACACTGAAGCTTTCTTT
cdr3_aa: CASSALQSSMNTEAFF

j_call: TRBJ1-1
v_call: TRBV6-5
clone_size: .
cdr3_length: 15
d_call: TRBD1
cdr3_nt: TGTGCCAGCAGCCCTGGACAGGGAACGAACACTGAAGCTTTCTTT
cdr3_aa: CASSPGQGTNTEAFF

j_call: TRBJ1-2
v_call: TRBV19
clone_size: .
cdr3_length: 16
d_call: .
cdr3_nt: TGTGCCAGTAGTACCCTCCGCGACGGAGCTAACTATGGCTACACCTTC
cdr3_aa: CASSTLRDGANYGYTF

j_call: TRBJ1-1
v_call: TRBV6-5
clone_size: .
cdr3_length: 13
d_call: TRBD1
cdr3_nt: TGTGCCAGCAGCCACAGGGGGGACACTGAAGCTTTCTTT
cdr3_aa: CASSHRGDTEAFF

j_call: TRBJ1-2
v_call: TRBV6-4
clone_size: .
cdr3_length: 13
d_call: .
cdr3_nt: TGTGCCAGCAGTGACCAAGGTGCGGGTGGCTACACCTTC
cdr3_aa: CASSDQGAGGYTF

j_call: TRBJ2-5
v_call: TRBV7-6
clone_size: .
cdr3_length: 17
d_call: .
cdr3_nt: TGTGCCAGCAGCTTGAAAGGGAGGGGGTTCCCCCAGGAGACCCAGTACTTC
cdr3_aa: CASSLKGRGFPQETQYF

j_call: TRBJ2-3
v_call: TRBV10-2
clone_size: .
cdr3_length: 15
d_call: TRBD1
cdr3_nt: TGCGCCAGCAGTGGGGGGACAGGCCTCACAGATACGCAGTATTTT
cdr3_aa: CASSGGTGLTDTQYF

j_call: TRBJ2-7
v_call: TRBV25-1
clone_size: .
cdr3_length: 13
d_call: TRBD2
cdr3_nt: TGTGCCAGCAGCCTAGCGGGTACTTACGAGCAGTACTTC
cdr3_aa: CASSLAGTYEQYF

j_call: TRBJ2-7
v_call: TRBV2
clone_size: .
cdr3_length: 14
d_call: .
cdr3_nt: TGTGCCAGCAGGTCCGACAGTAGCTCCTACGAGCAGTACTTC
cdr3_aa: CASRSDSSSYEQYF

j_call: TRBJ1-1
v_call: TRBV27
clone_size: .
cdr3_length: 14
d_call: .
cdr3_nt: TGTGCCAGCGCGAAAAACAGTGGTTCAGTTGAAGCTTTCTTT
cdr3_aa: CASAKNSGSVEAFF

j_call: TRBJ2-1
v_call: TRBV19
clone_size: .
cdr3_length: 15
d_call: TRBD2
cdr3_nt: TGTGCCAGTCCTCCCCCGGGTAGCGGGTACAATGAGCAGTTCTTC
cdr3_aa: CASPPPGSGYNEQFF

j_call: TRBJ2-1
v_call: TRBV19
clone_size: .
cdr3_length: 14
d_call: TRBD2
cdr3_nt: TGTGCCAGCCTTAGCGGGGGGGCTTACAATGAGCAGTTCTTC
cdr3_aa: CASLSGGAYNEQFF

j_call: TRBJ2-3
v_call: TRBV5-1
clone_size: .
cdr3_length: 15
d_call: .
cdr3_nt: TGCGCCAGCAGCTTGTCCCTGAGGGGCACAGATACGCAGTATTTT
cdr3_aa: CASSLSLRGTDTQYF

j_call: TRBJ1-2
v_call: TRBV5-6
clone_size: .
cdr3_length: 14
d_call: TRBD1
cdr3_nt: TGTGCCAGCAGCCCCAGCGACAGGGGGCCCGGCTACACCTTC
cdr3_aa: CASSPSDRGPGYTF

j_call: TRBJ2-5
v_call: TRBV6-1
clone_size: .
cdr3_length: 16
d_call: TRBD2
cdr3_nt: TGTGCCAGCAGTGAACAGCGGGGGGGCAGTCTAGAGACCCAGTACTTC
cdr3_aa: CASSEQRGGSLETQYF

j_call: TRBJ1-4
v_call: TRBV19
clone_size: once
cdr3_length: 14
d_call: .
cdr3_nt: TGTGCCAGTAGTATCAGGGCCTCTGGTGAAAAACTGTTTTTT
cdr3_aa: CASSIRASGEKLFF

j_call: TRBJ1-1
v_call: TRBV6-5
clone_size: .
cdr3_length: 15
d_call: TRBD1
cdr3_nt: TGTGCCAGCAACAACAGGGGACCAACGAACACTGAAGCTTTCTTT
cdr3_aa: CASNNRGPTNTEAFF

j_call: TRBJ2-1
v_call: TRBV19
clone_size: .
cdr3_length: 16
d_call: .
cdr3_nt: TGTGCCAGTAGTCCCCCCCTACAGGGCTCCTACAATGAGCAGTTCTTC
cdr3_aa: CASSPPLQGSYNEQFF

j_call: TRBJ1-6
v_call: TRBV5-1
clone_size: .
cdr3_length: 14
d_call: .
cdr3_nt: TGCGCCAGCGGAGCTGGAGACTATAATTCACCCCTCCACTTT
cdr3_aa: CASGAGDYNSPLHF

j_call: TRBJ2-5
v_call: TRBV5-1
clone_size: once
cdr3_length: 17
d_call: TRBD2
cdr3_nt: TGCGCCAGCAGCCTGGGGACTAGCGGGGGGTCGCAAGAGACCCAGTACTTC
cdr3_aa: CASSLGTSGGSQETQYF

j_call: TRBJ2-5
v_call: TRBV5-1
clone_size: .
cdr3_length: 14
d_call: TRBD1
cdr3_nt: TGCGCCAGCAGACCCGGGACAGGGAAAGAGACCCAGTACTTC
cdr3_aa: CASRPGTGKETQYF

j_call: TRBJ1-2
v_call: TRBV7-2
clone_size: .
cdr3_length: 13
d_call: TRBD1
cdr3_nt: TGTGCCAGCAGCCTGGGACAGGGCTTCGGCTACACCTTC
cdr3_aa: CASSLGQGFGYTF

j_call: TRBJ1-2
v_call: TRBV6-5
clone_size: .
cdr3_length: 12
d_call: .
cdr3_nt: TGTGCCAGCAGAGACAGGCCTTATGGCTACACCTTC
cdr3_aa: CASRDRPYGYTF

j_call: TRBJ2-3
v_call: TRBV27
clone_size: .
cdr3_length: 16
d_call: TRBD2
cdr3_nt: TGTGCCAGCAGTTGGGGACTAGCGGGGGGCCCAGATACGCAGTATTTT
cdr3_aa: CASSWGLAGGPDTQYF

j_call: TRBJ1-4
v_call: TRBV29-1
clone_size: .
cdr3_length: 13
d_call: .
cdr3_nt: TGCAGCGCCCGGGGCGGAGGGAATGAAAAACTGTTTTTT
cdr3_aa: CSARGGGNEKLFF

j_call: TRBJ1-6
v_call: TRBV19
clone_size: .
cdr3_length: 14
d_call: .
cdr3_nt: TGTGCCAGTAGTATTGCGGGGGATAATTCACCCCTCCACTTT
cdr3_aa: CASSIAGDNSPLHF

j_call: TRBJ2-2
v_call: TRBV5-1
clone_size: .
cdr3_length: 14
d_call: .
cdr3_nt: TGCGCCAGCAGCTCCCAGGGTTCCACCGGGGAGCTGTTTTTT
cdr3_aa: CASSSQGSTGELFF

j_call: TRBJ2-3
v_call: TRBV13
clone_size: .
cdr3_length: 16
d_call: TRBD2
cdr3_nt: TGTGCCAGCAGCTCAAGCGGGGGGGGAACCACAGATACGCAGTATTTT
cdr3_aa: CASSSSGGGTTDTQYF

j_call: TRBJ2-5
v_call: TRBV27
clone_size: .
cdr3_length: 17
d_call: .
cdr3_nt: TGTGCCAGCAGTTTTCGAACAGACCCGATTAGACAAGAGACCCAGTACTTC
cdr3_aa: CASSFRTDPIRQETQYF